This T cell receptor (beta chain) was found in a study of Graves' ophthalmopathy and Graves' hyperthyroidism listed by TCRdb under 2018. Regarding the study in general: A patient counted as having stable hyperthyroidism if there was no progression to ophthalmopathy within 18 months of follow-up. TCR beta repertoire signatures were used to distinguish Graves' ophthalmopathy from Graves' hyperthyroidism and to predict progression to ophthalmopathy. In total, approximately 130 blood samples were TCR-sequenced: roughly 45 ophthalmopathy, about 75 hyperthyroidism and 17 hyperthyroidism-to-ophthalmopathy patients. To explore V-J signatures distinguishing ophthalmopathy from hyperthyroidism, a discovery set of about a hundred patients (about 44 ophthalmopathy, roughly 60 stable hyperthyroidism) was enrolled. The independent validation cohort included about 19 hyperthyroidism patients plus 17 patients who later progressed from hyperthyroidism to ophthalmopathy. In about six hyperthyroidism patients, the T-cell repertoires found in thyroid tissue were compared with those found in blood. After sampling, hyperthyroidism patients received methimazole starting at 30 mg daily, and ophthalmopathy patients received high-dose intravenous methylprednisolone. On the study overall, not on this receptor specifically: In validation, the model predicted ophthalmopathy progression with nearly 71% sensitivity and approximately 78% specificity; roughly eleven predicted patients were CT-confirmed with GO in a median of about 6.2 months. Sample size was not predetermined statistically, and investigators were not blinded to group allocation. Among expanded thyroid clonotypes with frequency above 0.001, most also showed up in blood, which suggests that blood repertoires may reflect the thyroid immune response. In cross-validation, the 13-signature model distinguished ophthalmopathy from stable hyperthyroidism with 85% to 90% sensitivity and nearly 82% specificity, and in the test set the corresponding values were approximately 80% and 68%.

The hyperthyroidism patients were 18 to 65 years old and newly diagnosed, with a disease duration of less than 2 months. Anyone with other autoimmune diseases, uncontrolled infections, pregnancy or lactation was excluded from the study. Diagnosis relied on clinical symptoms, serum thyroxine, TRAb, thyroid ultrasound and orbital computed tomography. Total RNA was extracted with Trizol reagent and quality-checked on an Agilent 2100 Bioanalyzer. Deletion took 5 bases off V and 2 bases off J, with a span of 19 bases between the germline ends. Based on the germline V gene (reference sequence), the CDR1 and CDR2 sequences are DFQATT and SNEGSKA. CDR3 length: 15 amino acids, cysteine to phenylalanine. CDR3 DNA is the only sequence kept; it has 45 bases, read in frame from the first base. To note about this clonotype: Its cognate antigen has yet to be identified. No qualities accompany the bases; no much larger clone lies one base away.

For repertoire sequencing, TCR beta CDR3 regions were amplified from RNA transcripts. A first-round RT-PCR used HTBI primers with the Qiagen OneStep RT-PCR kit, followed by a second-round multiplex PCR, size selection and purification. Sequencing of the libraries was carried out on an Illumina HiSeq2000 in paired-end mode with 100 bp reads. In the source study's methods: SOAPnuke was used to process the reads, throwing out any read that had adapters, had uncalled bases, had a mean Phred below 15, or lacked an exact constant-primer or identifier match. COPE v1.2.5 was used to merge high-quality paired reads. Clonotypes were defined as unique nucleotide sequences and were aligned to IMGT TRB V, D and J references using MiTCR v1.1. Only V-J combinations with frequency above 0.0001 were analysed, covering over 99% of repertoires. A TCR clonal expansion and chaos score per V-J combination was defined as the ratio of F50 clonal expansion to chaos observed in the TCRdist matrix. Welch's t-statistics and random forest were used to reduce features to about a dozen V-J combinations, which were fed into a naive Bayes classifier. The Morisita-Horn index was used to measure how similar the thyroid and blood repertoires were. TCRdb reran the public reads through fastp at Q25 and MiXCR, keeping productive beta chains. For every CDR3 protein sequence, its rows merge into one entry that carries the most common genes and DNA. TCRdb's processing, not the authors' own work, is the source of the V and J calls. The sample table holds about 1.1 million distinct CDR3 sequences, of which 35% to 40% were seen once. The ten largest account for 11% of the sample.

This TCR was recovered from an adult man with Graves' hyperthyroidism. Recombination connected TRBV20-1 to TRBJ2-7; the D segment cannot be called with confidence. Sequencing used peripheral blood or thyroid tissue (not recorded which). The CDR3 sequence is CSAPNRTVNTYEQYF. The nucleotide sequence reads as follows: TGCAGTGCTCCGAACCGGACCGTTAACACCTACGAGCAGTACTTC.